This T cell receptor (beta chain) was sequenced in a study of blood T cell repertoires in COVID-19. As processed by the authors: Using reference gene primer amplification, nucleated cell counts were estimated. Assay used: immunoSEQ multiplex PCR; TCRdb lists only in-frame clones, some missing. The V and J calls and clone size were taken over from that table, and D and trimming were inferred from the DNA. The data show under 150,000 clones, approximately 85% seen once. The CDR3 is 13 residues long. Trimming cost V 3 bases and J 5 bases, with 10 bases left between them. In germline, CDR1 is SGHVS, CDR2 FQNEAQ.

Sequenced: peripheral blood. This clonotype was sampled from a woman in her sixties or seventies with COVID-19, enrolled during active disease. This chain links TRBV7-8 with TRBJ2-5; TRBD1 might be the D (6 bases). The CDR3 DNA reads TGTGCCAGCAGCTTCCAGGGGTGGGAGACCCAGTACTTC. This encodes CASSFQGWETQYF.